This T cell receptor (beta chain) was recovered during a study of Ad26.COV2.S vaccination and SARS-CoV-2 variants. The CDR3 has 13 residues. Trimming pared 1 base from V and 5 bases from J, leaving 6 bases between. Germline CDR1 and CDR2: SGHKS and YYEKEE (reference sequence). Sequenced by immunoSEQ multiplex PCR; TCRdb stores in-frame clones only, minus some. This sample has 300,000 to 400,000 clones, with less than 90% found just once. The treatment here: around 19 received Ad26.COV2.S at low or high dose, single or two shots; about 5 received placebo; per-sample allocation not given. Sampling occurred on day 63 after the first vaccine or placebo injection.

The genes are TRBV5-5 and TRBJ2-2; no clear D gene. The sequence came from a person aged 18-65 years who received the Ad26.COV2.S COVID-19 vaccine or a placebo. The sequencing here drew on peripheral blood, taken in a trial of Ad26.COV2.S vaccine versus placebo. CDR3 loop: CASSLMPTGELFF. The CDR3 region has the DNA TGTGCCAGCAGCTTGATGCCAACCGGGGAGCTGTTTTTT.